The 12 T cell receptor beta chains below come from one sample, sequenced in a study of T cell changes during pregnancy in multiple sclerosis. The protocol was immunoSEQ multiplex PCR, while the TCRdb copy is restricted to in-frame clones and leaves out a portion. The table includes around 60,000 clones, nearly 90% detected once. Sequenced here: peripheral blood, sampled in the first trimester of pregnancy. The receptor source for this set is a female donor with multiple sclerosis, enrolled in a pregnancy study.

This chain joins TRBV27 and TRBJ1-4; 8 nucleotides line up with TRBD1. The ends lost 2 bases at V and 5 bases at J; junction bases unmatched: 10. In germline, CDR1 is MNHEY, CDR2 SMNVEV (reference sequence). The CDR3 has 17 residues. Here the CDR3 reads CASSLGVRGTGNEKLFF. The CDR3 DNA sequence: TGTGCCAGCAGTTTAGGTGTCAGAGGGACAGGAAATGAAAAACTGTTTTTT.

This clone showed up many times. The chain combines TRBV7-9 with TRBJ1-1; D is possibly TRBD1 (5 bases). This CDR3 is built from 17 residues. Trimming took off 5 bases at V and 0 bases at J, with 19 bases between the two ends. CDR1 and CDR2 from the germline V gene are SEHNR and FQNEAQ (reference sequence). CDR3 sequence reads: CASSPGGGGFMNTEAFF. The CDR3 DNA reads as TGTGCCAGCAGCCCCGGGGGGGGAGGATTCATGAACACTGAAGCTTTCTTT.

The rearrangement joins TRBV4-2 to TRBJ2-3; D might be TRBD1 (6 bases). Germline CDR1 is LGHNA and CDR2 is YNFKEQ. V dropped 0 bases and J dropped 6 bases, with 13 bases sitting between them. The CDR3 is 15 residues long. CDR3 region: CASSQEGAHGDTQYF. The CDR3 DNA is TGTGCCAGCAGCCAAGAGGGGGCTCACGGGGATACGCAGTATTTT.

This clone occurred once. The chain carries TRBV5-6 and TRBJ2-5; 7 bases match TRBD1. Germline assignment: CDR1 SGHDT and CDR2 YYEEEE. CDR3 size: 13 residues. Trimming cost V 5 bases and J 3 bases; bases outside gene matches: 4. In DNA, the CDR3 is TGTGCCAGCAGACCTGACAGGGAAGAGACCCAGTACTTC. This gives the protein CASRPDREETQYF.

The chain has TRBV6-5 and TRBJ1-5; 10 bases line up with TRBD1. Per the germline V gene, CDR1 is MNHEY and CDR2 is SVGAGI. V lost 0 bases, J lost 10 bases, and 6 bases stayed unmatched. The CDR3 runs to 15 residues. CDR3 sequence: CASSYSGQGVNPQHF. CDR3 nucleotides: TGTGCCAGCAGTTACTCAGGACAGGGGGTGAATCCCCAGCATTTT.

This sequence joins TRBV29-1 and TRBJ2-1, with D hard to call. Germline V lookup: CDR1 SQVTM, CDR2 ANQGSEA. V lost 4 bases to trimming and J lost 4 bases, with 11 bases between them. The CDR3 is 13 amino acids. The CDR3: CSVVSPLYNEQFF. CDR3 DNA sequence: TGCAGCGTTGTTAGCCCACTTTACAATGAGCAGTTCTTC.

CDR3 residues: CASSATGGGETQYF. The CDR3 bases are TGTGCCAGCTCAGCTACAGGGGGCGGTGAGACCCAGTACTTC. This rearrangement joins TRBV18 to TRBJ2-5; 9 bases map to TRBD1. Germline CDR1 reads KGHSH; CDR2 reads LQKENI. This CDR3 is built from 14 residues. After removal of 5 bases from V and 5 bases from J, the junction contained 6 bases not matched to a gene. The entire variable domain, with the rest obtained from reference TRBV18 and TRBJ2-5, is as follows: NAGVMQNPRHLVRRRGQEARLRCSPMKGHSHVYWYRQLPEEGLKFMVYLQKENIIDESGMPKERFSAEFPKEGPSILRIQQVVRGDSAAYFCASSATGGGETQYFGPGTRLLVL.

V and J are TRBV9 and TRBJ1-1; TRBD1 matches at 7 bases. The CDR3 loop spans 16 amino acids. V lost 0 bases and J lost 3; bases outside the gene matches: 8. CDR1 is SGDLS and CDR2 is YYNGEE in the germline V gene. The CDR3 sequence is CASSVVAGGVDTEAFF. In DNA form, the CDR3 reads TGTGCCAGCAGCGTAGTGGCAGGGGGAGTTGACACTGAAGCTTTCTTT.

V and J are TRBV9 and TRBJ2-2, with D hard to call. Germline CDR1 is SGDLS and CDR2 is YYNGEE. Trimming shortened V by 4 bases and J by 7 bases, and 11 bases separated the two germline ends. The CDR3 is made up of 13 amino acids. The CDR3 is CASSPRGDGELFF. In DNA form, the CDR3 reads TGTGCCAGCAGCCCCCGAGGTGACGGGGAGCTGTTTTTT.

The rearrangement links TRBV6-6 to TRBJ1-1; TRBD1 aligns across 9 bases. The V gene end was trimmed by 4 bases and the J gene end by 5 bases; junction bases not matched to a gene: 5. The CDR3 sequence is 14 residues long. Germline V gene lookup returns CDR1 MNHNY and CDR2 SVGAGI (reference sequence). As DNA, the CDR3 is TGTGCCAGCAGTTCTGGGACAGGGAGGACTGAAGCTTTCTTT. Translating gives CASSSGTGRTEAFF.

This rearrangement joins TRBV28 to TRBJ2-5; 9 bases fit TRBD2. Germline V gene sequence: CDR1 MDHEN, CDR2 SYDVKM. CDR3 length: 19 amino acids. The ends lost 8 bases at V and 4 bases at J; junction bases unmatched: 23. The CDR3 DNA sequence: TGTGCCAGCCCCCCTCCCATGGGCGGGAGGGCCGAGGTGGGAGAGACCCAGTACTTC. Its protein product is CASPPPMGGRAEVGETQYF. Supplemented by reference TRBV28 and TRBJ2-5, the full variable domain reads DVKVTQSSRYLVKRTGEKVFLECVQDMDHENMFWYRQDPGLGLRLIYFSYDVKMKEKGDIPEGYSVSREKKERFSLILESASTNQTSMYLCASPPPMGGRAEVGETQYFGPGTRLLVL.

The chain uses TRBV19 and TRBJ2-5; 12 bases agree with TRBD2. Germline loops: CDR1 LNHDA, CDR2 SQIVND (reference sequence). The CDR3 runs 14 residues. V shed 11 bases and J 7 bases; nucleotides not matched to a gene: 11. The CDR3 sequence: CASSETSGRGTQYF. The CDR3 DNA sequence: TGTGCCTCCTCAGAGACTAGCGGGAGAGGGACCCAGTACTTC.